These 20 T cell receptor beta chains share one sample of origin, sequenced in a study of cytomegalovirus exposure and HLA in healthy donors. Amplification used 60 Vbeta primers and 13 Jbeta primers. Repertoires were generated with immunoSEQ multiplex PCR, while TCRdb's copy carries only in-frame clones and drops some. The sample totals 70,000 or so clones. Sequenced sample: PBMCs. These receptors came from a female donor in good health and CMV-seropositive.

V gene TRBV18 combines with J gene TRBJ2-1; possible D gene TRBD2, 6 bases. Trimming cost V 6 bases and J 0 bases, with 18 bases left between them. Per the germline V gene, CDR1 is KGHSH and CDR2 is LQKENI. The CDR3 is made up of 17 amino acids. CDR3: CASSPSTGESSYNEQFF. CDR3 coding DNA: TGTGCCAGCTCCCCGAGCACGGGGGAGAGCTCCTACAATGAGCAGTTCTTC.

The rearrangement joins TRBV6-4 to TRBJ2-3; D possibly corresponds to TRBD2 (5 bases). CDR1 is MRHNA and CDR2 is SNTAGT in the germline V gene. V dropped 6 bases and J dropped 0 bases, with 10 bases sitting between them. The length of the CDR3 is 14 residues. As DNA, the CDR3 is TGTGCCAGCAGCCGGGAATCCAGCACAGATACGCAGTATTTT. This gives the protein CASSRESSTDTQYF.

This chain uses TRBV6-5 with TRBJ2-3; 11 positions agree with TRBD2. The CDR3 covers 14 residues. Germline CDR1 and CDR2: MNHEY and SVGAGI. The V and J ends lost 5 bases and 3 bases, in that order; junction bases with no gene match: 1. CDR3 DNA sequence: TGTGCCAGCAGTCGACTAGCGGGAACAGATACGCAGTATTTT. Encoded protein: CASSRLAGTDTQYF.

This chain connects TRBV19 to TRBJ1-5; maybe TRBD1 (6 bases). V lost 6 bases to trimming and J lost 3 bases, with 9 bases between them. The CDR3 sequence is 13 residues long. Looked up from germline, CDR1 is LNHDA and CDR2 is SQIVND (reference sequence). CDR3 protein: CASSRTANQPQHF. The CDR3 DNA follows: TGTGCCAGTAGCCGGACAGCCAATCAGCCCCAGCATTTT.

The rearrangement links TRBV30 to TRBJ1-1; TRBD1 matches at 7 bases. The CDR3 runs 13 residues. Unmatched junction bases numbered 11, after V lost 4 bases and J lost 9 bases. Germline values: CDR1 GTSNPN, CDR2 SVGIG (reference sequence). Here the CDR3 reads CAWNSGQDPKAFF. The CDR3 DNA is TGTGCCTGGAATTCCGGACAGGACCCAAAAGCTTTCTTT.

The CDR3 reads CASSSGTADTQYF. The CDR3 bases are TGCGCCAGCAGTTCCGGGACAGCGGATACGCAGTATTTT. The chain employs TRBV5-1 and TRBJ2-3; 7 nucleotides line up with TRBD1. Per the germline V gene, CDR1 is SGHRS and CDR2 is YFSETQ. V lost 5 bases and J lost 6; bases outside the gene matches: 6. The CDR3 is 13 amino acids.

The chain is built from TRBV29-1 and TRBJ1-1; weak D call: TRBD1 (5 bases). Germline V gene data show CDR1 as SQVTM and CDR2 as ANQGSEA. V lost 4 bases and J 0 bases, leaving 6 bases between the germline ends. The CDR3 totals 12 residues. For the CDR3, the DNA is TGCAGCGTTGGACAGATGAACACTGAAGCTTTCTTT. This gives the protein CSVGQMNTEAFF.

CDR3 in amino acids: CASSELAYEQYF. CDR3 DNA: TGTGCCAGCAGTGAATTGGCTTACGAGCAGTACTTC. The V gene is TRBV6-1, the J gene TRBJ2-7; D gene uncertain. The CDR3 loop spans 12 amino acids. CDR1 and CDR2 from the germline V gene are MNHNS and SASEGT. The V gene lost 2 bases and the J gene lost 4 bases, with 6 bases spanning the gap.

The genes are TRBV2 and TRBJ2-3; 13 bases are shared with TRBD2. The CDR3 runs to 15 residues. CDR1 and CDR2 from the germline V gene are SNHLY and FYNNEI. V was pared by 5 bases and J by 4 bases, with 3 bases of the junction left unmatched. CDR3 amino acids: CASSPLAGGADTQYF. DNA of the CDR3: TGTGCCAGCAGTCCACTAGCGGGAGGGGCAGATACGCAGTATTTT.

The gene calls are TRBV18 and TRBJ1-1; TRBD1 agrees at 8 bases. Per germline, CDR1 KGHSH and CDR2 LQKENI. There are 15 residues in the CDR3. Trimming at V came to 3 bases and at J to 1 base, leaving 4 bases not matched to a gene. This CDR3 reads CASSPTGEKNTEAFF. The CDR3 coding sequence is TGTGCCAGCTCACCGACAGGGGAGAAGAACACTGAAGCTTTCTTT.

The chain joins TRBV9 to TRBJ2-7; 10 bases match TRBD2. V gave up 0 bases and J gave up 5 bases; unmatched junction bases: 5. The CDR3 has 15 amino acids. Germline loops: CDR1 SGDLS, CDR2 YYNGEE. CDR3 nucleotides: TGTGCCAGCAGCGTAGGGGTAGCGGGGGGCCACGAGCAGTACTTC. This sequence encodes CASSVGVAGGHEQYF.

The CDR3, as DNA: TGTGCCAGCACCTTTTCCAGGGAGGCGGTCGCCTACGAGCAGTACTTC. Translation gives CASTFSREAVAYEQYF. The rearrangement uses TRBV5-6 and TRBJ2-7; TRBD2 is a possible D gene (6 bases). The CDR3 covers 16 residues. Trimming cost V 6 bases and J 2 bases, with 21 bases left between them. The germline V gene encodes CDR1 SGHDT and CDR2 YYEEEE.

This chain joins TRBV30 and TRBJ2-2, with D possibly matching TRBD2 (6 bases). The V gene lost 0 bases and the J gene lost 5 bases, with 13 bases spanning the gap. The CDR3 runs to 15 residues. CDR1 is GTSNPN, CDR2 SVGIG, per germline (reference sequence). The CDR3 DNA is TGTGCCTGGAGTGTATTTGCAGGGACTACCGGGGAGCTGTTTTTT. Translation: CAWSVFAGTTGELFF.

The V and J genes are TRBV7-2 and TRBJ1-1; D perhaps matches TRBD1 (6 bases). CDR1 SGHTA and CDR2 FQGNSA come from the germline V gene. Trimming took off 5 bases at V and 6 bases at J, with 13 bases between the two ends. The CDR3 spans 13 residues. The CDR3 region has the DNA TGTGCCAGCAGCACAACAGGGTATGCTGAAGCTTTCTTT. Its translation is CASSTTGYAEAFF.

The genes are TRBV27 and TRBJ1-4; 9 positions match TRBD1. This CDR3 contains 15 residues. The ends lost 4 bases at V and 6 bases at J; junction bases unmatched: 6. Germline CDR1 MNHEY, CDR2 SMNVEV (reference sequence). CDR3: CASSSSQGAYEKLFF. The CDR3 DNA follows: TGTGCCAGCAGTTCCTCACAGGGGGCGTATGAAAAACTGTTTTTT.

The chain combines TRBV19 with TRBJ1-2; the match to TRBD1 covers 7 bases. The CDR3 covers 16 residues. Looked up from germline, CDR1 is LNHDA and CDR2 is SQIVND (reference sequence). The V gene end was trimmed by 6 bases and the J gene end by 4 bases; junction bases not matched to a gene: 14. CDR3 sequence: CASSFALRQGSYGYTF. CDR3 nucleotides: TGTGCCAGTAGCTTCGCCCTTCGACAGGGTAGCTATGGCTACACCTTC.

This rearrangement joins TRBV5-4 to TRBJ2-3; 11 bases map to TRBD2. Germline CDR1 and CDR2: SGHNT and YYREEE (reference sequence). There are 14 residues in the CDR3. V dropped 4 bases and J dropped 6; count of bases not matched to a gene: 4. The CDR3 sequence is CASSPRTSGDTQYF. For the CDR3, the DNA is TGTGCCAGCAGCCCACGGACTAGCGGGGATACGCAGTATTTT.

The chain couples TRBV28 to TRBJ2-7; weak D call: TRBD2 (5 bases). The ends were cut back, 8 bases at V and 3 bases at J, with 11 bases in the middle. CDR3 length: 12 amino acids. The germline CDR1 and CDR2 sequences are MDHEN and SYDVKM. For the CDR3, the DNA is TGTGCCAGCTCCTGGGCGGGCTACGAGCAGTACTTC. Its translation is CASSWAGYEQYF.

This chain joins TRBV6-5 and TRBJ1-5; 8 bases are a match to TRBD1. The length of the CDR3 is 13 residues. The J segment lost 5 bases and the V segment lost 10 bases, leaving 7 bases of the junction unmatched. Germline V gene data show CDR1 as MNHEY and CDR2 as SVGAGI. CDR3 region: CATRTGLDQPQHF. In DNA, the CDR3 is TGTGCCACCCGGACAGGGCTCGATCAGCCCCAGCATTTT.

The chain carries TRBV9 and TRBJ1-4; D is undetermined. The CDR3 sequence is 14 residues long. V was trimmed by 3 bases and J by 2 bases, leaving 8 bases between them. Germline V gene lookup returns CDR1 SGDLS and CDR2 YYNGEE. As DNA, the CDR3 is TGTGCCAGCAGCGCCTCCCAGACTAATGAAAAACTGTTTTTT. This translates into CASSASQTNEKLFF.